A selection of T cell receptor beta chains follows, all from one sample in a study of blood T cells in healthy people across ages. TCRdb fed the 5' RACE reads into MiXCR, producing one record per CDR3 protein. The table lists about 1.5 million distinct CDR3 sequences, roughly 45% of them singletons. The sequencing input was blood. The receptors shown here come from a woman in her late teens or twenties in good health. Each CDR3 is given with its conserved first and last residue. D genes are given only for firm matches. Clone size, where shown, is once, few, many, or a class for clones that have expanded.

>few|TRBD1|TRBJ2-1|TRBV6-2/TRBV6-3
TGTGCCAGCAGTTACGACCGGGACAGCCGTCAGCAGTTCTTC
CASSYDRDSRQQFF
>.|TRBD1|TRBJ1-1|TRBV10-3
TGTGCCATCAGTGTGGAGGGACAGGGGAACACTGAAGCTTTCTTT
CAISVEGQGNTEAFF
>.|.|TRBJ2-5|TRBV6-5
TGTGCCAGCGGCCAGGGGAACCAAGAGACCCAGTACTTC
CASGQGNQETQYF
>.|TRBD2|TRBJ2-4|TRBV7-9
TGTGCCAGCAGCCCACTAGCGGGAGGGCCGGTGAACATTCAGTACTTC
CASSPLAGGPVNIQYF
>few|.|TRBJ1-2|TRBV5-1
TGCGCCAGCAGCTTGGCCCAATCAGGGGCTGGGTATGGCTACACCTTC
CASSLAQSGAGYGYTF
>.|TRBD2|TRBJ2-5|TRBV6-1
TGTGCCAGCAGTGAAGCACGAGGGACTAGCGGGTATCTGGGGGAGACCCAGTACTTC
CASSEARGTSGYLGETQYF
>.|TRBD2|TRBJ2-5|TRBV30
TGTGCCTGGAGTGTACTATGGACTAGCGGGAGTGCAGAGACCCAGTACTTC
CAWSVLWTSGSAETQYF
>.|.|TRBJ1-1|TRBV4-1
TGCGCCAGCAGCCAACGCGAGGGCTTGGGAACTGAAGCTTTCTTT
CASSQREGLGTEAFF
>few|TRBD1|TRBJ2-5|TRBV5-1
TGCGCCAGCAGCCCGCAGACAGGGGCTGAGACCCAGTACTTC
CASSPQTGAETQYF
>.|.|TRBJ1-6|TRBV28
TGTGCCAGCCGTGGGGAGGACAGCCTGTATTCACCCCTCCACTTT
CASRGEDSLYSPLHF
>.|TRBD2|TRBJ2-5|TRBV14
TGTGCCAGCAGCCAAGTTCTCGTCGAGACTAGCGGGGGGTGGCAAGAGACCCAGTACTTC
CASSQVLVETSGGWQETQYF
>few|TRBD1|TRBJ2-2|TRBV20-1
TGCAGTGCTAGGGACAGGGTAAACACCGGGGAGCTGTTTTTT
CSARDRVNTGELFF
>.|.|TRBJ2-2|TRBV20-1
TGCAGTGCTAGGGGGGCTAGGGCCGGGGAGCTGTTTTTT
CSARGARAGELFF
>once|TRBD1|TRBJ2-7|TRBV4-1
TGCGCCAGCAGCCTGAGATCCGGACAGGGGGTCTATGAGCAGTACTTC
CASSLRSGQGVYEQYF